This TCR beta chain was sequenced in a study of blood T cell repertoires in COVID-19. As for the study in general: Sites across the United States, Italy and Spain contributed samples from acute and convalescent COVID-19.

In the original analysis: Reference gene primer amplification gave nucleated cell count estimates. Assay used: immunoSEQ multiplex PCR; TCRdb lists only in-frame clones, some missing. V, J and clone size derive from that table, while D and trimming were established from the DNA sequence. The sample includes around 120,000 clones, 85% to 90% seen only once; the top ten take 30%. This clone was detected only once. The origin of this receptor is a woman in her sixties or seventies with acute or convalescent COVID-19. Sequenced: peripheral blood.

The DNA of the CDR3 is TGTGCCAGCCGGAATTACGGCGGGGGCCCCTTGGGAGATACGCAGTATTTT. Translation: CASRNYGGGPLGDTQYF. The chain uses TRBV7-9 and TRBJ2-3; tentatively, D is TRBD2 (7 bases). V was clipped by 8 bases and J by 5 bases, with 26 bases between them. Germline lookup yields CDR1 SEHNR and CDR2 FQNEAQ (reference sequence). The CDR3 totals 17 residues.